These 4 T cell receptor beta chains originate from one sample sequenced in a study of shared clonotypes between healthy human individuals. CD45RO-negative cells were positively selected for CCR7, leaving out terminally differentiated effector memory CD45RA+ cells. Profiled with immunoSEQ multiplex PCR; TCRdb holds only in-frame clones, not every one. The data hold hundreds of thousands of clones, with 85% to 95% observed a single time. The sample was naive CD8+ T cells sorted from blood. The receptor set was obtained from a young woman in good health.

CDR3 residues: CASSLSEGQYTDTQYF. In DNA form, the CDR3 reads TGTGCCAGCAGCTTATCAGAGGGGCAGTACACAGATACGCAGTATTTT. The rearrangement links TRBV7-9 to TRBJ2-3, with D possibly called TRBD1 or TRBD2 (5 bases each). This CDR3 has 16 residues. V was cut by 2 bases and J by 2 bases, with 14 bases left in between. Germline lookup yields CDR1 SEHNR and CDR2 FQNEAQ (reference sequence). Based on the CDR3 plus reference TRBV7-9 and TRBJ2-3, the full variable domain is DTGVSQNPRHKITKRGQNVTFRCDPISEHNRLYWYRQTLGQGPEFLTYFQNEAQLEKSRLLSDRFSAERPKGSFSTLEIQRTEQGDSAMYLCASSLSEGQYTDTQYFGPGTRLTVL.

V and J are TRBV27 and TRBJ1-1; the match to TRBD1 covers 8 bases. This CDR3 region has 14 residues. Germline V gives CDR1 MNHEY, CDR2 SMNVEV (reference sequence). J gave up 4 bases and V 6 bases, and 7 bases lay outside the gene matches. Here the CDR3 DNA reads TGTGCCAGCAGCGGACAGGGACAGATCACTGAAGCTTTCTTT. Residues: CASSGQGQITEAFF.

The CDR3 spells CASSAGDSYGYTF. The CDR3 DNA reads TGTGCCAGCAGCGCAGGGGATTCCTATGGCTACACCTTC. V is TRBV5-5 and J is TRBJ1-2, with D possibly matching TRBD1 (6 bases). Germline loops: CDR1 SGHKS, CDR2 YYEKEE (reference sequence). Trimming took off 4 bases at V and 4 bases at J, with 11 bases between the two ends. The CDR3 is 13 amino acids.

The CDR3 DNA sequence: TGCGCCAGCAGCCCTACAGGGTCGACCAATCAGCCCCAGCATTTT. Its translation is CASSPTGSTNQPQHF. The V and J genes are TRBV4-1 and TRBJ1-5, with D possibly TRBD1 on 6 matching bases. V lost 4 bases, J lost 3 bases, and 13 bases lay in between. The CDR3 covers 15 residues. CDR1 is MGHRA, CDR2 YSYEKL, per germline.